A single sample gave rise to the 7 T cell receptor beta chains below, sequenced in a study of T cell clonality in common variable immunodeficiency. Profiled with immunoSEQ multiplex PCR; TCRdb holds only in-frame clones, not every one. The table lists about 40,000 clones, with no singletons. Material for sequencing was peripheral blood mononuclear cells. All receptors derive from a person between 18 and 75 years old in good health.

This clone was picked up many times. The missing CDR3 end, 3 residues past where the read stops, is filled in from the germline J gene. The chain uses TRBV6-2 or TRBV6-3 and TRBJ2-7, with 7 bases identical to TRBD2. The CDR3 is made up of 14 amino acids. V was pared by 6 bases and J by 2 bases, with 7 bases of the junction left unmatched. Germline loops: CDR1 MNHEY, CDR2 SVGEGT. The DNA read from the CDR3 is TGTGCCAGCAGGGGACTAAAACTGACCTACGAG. Encoded protein: CASRGLKLTYE. The full CDR3 protein is CASRGLKLTYEQYF.

In its sample, this clone was seen many times. From the germline J gene comes the end of the CDR3, since the read stops 3 residues before it. V and J are TRBV7-3 and TRBJ2-5, with 10 positions matching TRBD2. The V gene end was trimmed by 5 bases and the J gene end by 5 bases; junction bases not matched to a gene: 8. Germline lookup yields CDR1 SGHTA and CDR2 FQGTGA. This CDR3 has 15 amino acids. This chain's CDR3 is CASSNRAGGKETQYF. The part of the CDR3 DNA that was read is TGTGCCAGCAGCAACCGAGCGGGAGGGAAGGAGACC. The full variable domain, its missing parts supplied by reference TRBV7-3 and TRBJ2-5, is GAGVSQTPSNKVTEKGKYVELRCDPISGHTALYWYRQSLGQGPEFLIYFQGTGAADDSGLPNDRFFAVRPEGSVSTLKIQRTERGDSAVYLCASSNRAGGKETQYFGPGTRLLVL.

Regarding this clone: At the DNA level, this CDR3 is encoded by other sequences in the same sample as well. This CDR3 is CAWNGYNEQFF. The CDR3 bases that were read are TGTGCCTGGAACGGTTACAATGAG. This chain links TRBV30 with TRBJ2-1; D gene unclear. Read data end 3 residues before the CDR3 end; the end is taken from the germline J gene. Germline CDR1 GTSNPN, CDR2 SVGIG (reference sequence). V lost 4 bases and J lost 4, with 5 bases in between. The length of the CDR3 is 11 residues.

This clone was detected many times. The DNA read from the CDR3 is TGCGCCAGCAGCCAAATCTATCTCTACGAG. Translation gives CASSQIYLYE. The entire CDR3 is CASSQIYLYEQYF. This chain links TRBV4-1 with TRBJ2-7; no clear D. The read is 3 residues too short to cover the CDR3 end, so that end is filled in from the germline J gene. CDR3 size: 13 residues. Trimming stripped 2 bases from V and 3 bases from J, with 8 bases between. The germline gives CDR1 MGHRA, CDR2 YSYEKL.

This clone has ten or more counts. The read halts 3 residues ahead of the CDR3 end, with the missing end drawn from the germline J gene. The chain recombines TRBV19 with TRBJ1-5, with a possible D match to TRBD1 (6 bases). V lost 0 bases, J lost 5 bases, and 14 bases lay in between. The CDR3 spans 16 residues. Looked up from germline, CDR1 is LNHDA and CDR2 is SQIVND (reference sequence). CDR3 loop: CASSIDETGTYQPQHF. Partial CDR3 DNA: TGTGCCAGTAGTATAGACGAGACAGGCACATATCAGCCC.

This clone was observed a few times. Partial CDR3 DNA: TGTGCCAGCAGTGAAGCGGGGGCGGGGGCTTCACCG. Translating it yields CASSEAGAGASP. The full CDR3 sequence reads CASSEAGAGASPLFF. The chain joins TRBV6-1 to TRBJ2-2; the D gene is possibly TRBD2 (7 bases). Coverage ceases 3 residues before the CDR3 finishes, and the germline J gene fills in the end. Germline V gene data show CDR1 as MNHNS and CDR2 as SASEGT. This CDR3 is 15 amino acids long.

Remarks on this clone: The CDR3 end lies 3 residues beyond the end of the read and is filled in from the germline J gene. The chain uses TRBV2 and TRBJ2-7; no clear D gene. V was trimmed by 5 bases and J by 4 bases, leaving 9 bases between them. The CDR3 has 12 residues. Germline V gene data show CDR1 as SNHLY and CDR2 as FYNNEI. This CDR3 reads CASSLQQYEQYF. The part of the CDR3 DNA that was read is TGTGCCAGCAGTTTACAACAATACGAG.